The clone carrying this T cell receptor beta chain was picked up many times. The antigen remains unidentified. The data stem from a study of T-cell reconstitution after alpha-beta-depleted transplantation in children. The study, taken as a whole, reports: Fresh T-cell production supplied most of the T-cell counts and diversity seen one year after transplant. Expanded graft clones numbering several hundred reportedly gave rise to alpha-beta T cells about two months after transplant. Some patients owed their high day-60 TCRbeta diversity to surviving recipient T cells and thymic progenitors.

The CDR3 sequence is 13 residues long. Germline loops: CDR1 MDHEN, CDR2 SYDVKM. The V and J ends lost 2 bases and 9 bases respectively, with 11 bases between them. During its preparation, the TCRbeta library received unique molecular identifiers. TCRdb ran MiXCR on the PCR reads and lists one entry per CDR3 protein. The sample yields a few hundred thousand distinct CDR3 sequences, 25% to 30% seen once. The material was PBMCs, obtained before TCRalphabeta/CD19-depleted stem cell transplant. The source is a boy under three years old with Wiskott-Aldrich syndrome, due to receive a stem cell transplant. This sequence joins TRBV28 and TRBJ2-1; D is perhaps TRBD1 or TRBD2 (6 bases each). Here the CDR3 reads CASSLMGGVEQFF. Written as DNA, the CDR3 is TGTGCCAGCAGTTTAATGGGGGGCGTTGAGCAGTTCTTC.